This TCR beta chain comes out of a study of cytomegalovirus exposure and HLA in healthy donors. By proportion, this clone is medium-sized. Its specificity is not known. The CDR3 is 15 amino acids. Losses at the gene ends were 5 bases for V and 5 bases for J; bases not matched to a gene: 4. Germline CDR1 and CDR2: SGHTA and FQGNSA. Study-level results: Other equally common chains were less clonally expanded than HLA-associated TCR beta chains, a later analysis showed. Accurate predictions that matched the HLA-A and HLA-B alleles of most subjects were reportedly made from TCR beta sequences.

A multiplex PCR was run with 60 Vbeta primers and 13 Jbeta primers. Measured with immunoSEQ multiplex PCR; TCRdb has only the in-frame clones, and not every one. This sample has fewer than 85,000 clones, with 78% found just once. The sequence derives from a man aged 40-55 years in good health and CMV-seronegative. The sample comprised PBMCs. J is TRBJ2-1 and V is TRBV7-2; 12 bases line up with TRBD2. The CDR3 DNA reads TGTGCCAGCAGCAATCTAGCGGGGGGGCACAATGAGCAGTTCTTC. It yields the protein CASSNLAGGHNEQFF. The full variable domain, in which reference TRBV7-2 and TRBJ2-1 provide the parts outside the CDR3, is GAGVSQSPSNKVTEKGKDVELRCDPISGHTALYWYRQSLGQGLEFLIYFQGNSAPDKSGLPSDRFSAERTGGSVSTLTIQRTQQEDSAVYLCASSNLAGGHNEQFFGPGTRLTVL.